This TCR beta chain derives from a study of cytomegalovirus exposure and HLA in healthy donors. Study at large: Researchers previously reported finding some 110 million unique TCR beta sequences from 170 million or so T cells. Study-level findings and limits: Later analysis suggested most CMV-associated TCR beta chains were HLA-restricted. A later analysis showed HLA-associated TCR beta chains outstripping equally common others in clonal expansion.

Comments on this clone: The antigen remains unidentified.

Healthy bone marrow donors made up the donors. The CDR3 is made up of 14 amino acids. Germline CDR1 SGHVS, CDR2 FNYEAQ. Trimming cost V 3 bases and J 9 bases, with 15 bases left between them. PCR primers comprised 60 Vbeta and 13 Jbeta primers. Some clones are missing from TCRdb's copy, which holds only in-frame ones; the method was immunoSEQ multiplex PCR. The repertoire holds under 200,000 clones, with 84% as singletons. The chain is built from TRBV7-6 and TRBJ2-1; the D is unclear. The sequence came from a man younger than 35 in good health and CMV-seronegative. Sequenced sample: PBMCs. The CDR3 loop is CASSLPSSTTEQFF. CDR3 sequence (DNA): TGTGCCAGCAGCTTGCCGTCCTCCACAACTGAGCAGTTCTTC.